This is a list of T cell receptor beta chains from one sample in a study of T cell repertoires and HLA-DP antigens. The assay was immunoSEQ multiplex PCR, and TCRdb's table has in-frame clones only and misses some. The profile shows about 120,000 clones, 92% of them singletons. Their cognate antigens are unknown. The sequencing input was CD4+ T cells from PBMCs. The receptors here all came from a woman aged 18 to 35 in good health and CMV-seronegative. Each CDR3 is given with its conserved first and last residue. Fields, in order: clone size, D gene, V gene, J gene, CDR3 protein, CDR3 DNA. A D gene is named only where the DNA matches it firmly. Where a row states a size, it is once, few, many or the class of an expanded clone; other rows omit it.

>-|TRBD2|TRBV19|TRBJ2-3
CASSMAGGTFTDTQYF
TGTGCCAGTAGTATGGCCGGGGGGACCTTCACAGATACGCAGTATTTT
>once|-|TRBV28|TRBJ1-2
CASSFTGDYGYTF
TGTGCCAGCAGTTTCACAGGCGACTATGGCTACACCTTC
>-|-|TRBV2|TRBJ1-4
CASRGRTSEKLFF
TGTGCCAGCAGGGGCCGGACCTCTGAAAAACTGTTTTTT
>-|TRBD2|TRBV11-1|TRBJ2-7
CASSWGGDEQYF
TGTGCCAGCAGTTGGGGAGGGGACGAGCAGTACTTC
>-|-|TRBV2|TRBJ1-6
CASSDREGRNSPLHF
TGTGCCAGCAGTGACAGGGAGGGAAGGAATTCACCCCTCCACTTT
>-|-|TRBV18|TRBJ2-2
CASSPQGSNTGELFF
TGTGCCAGCTCACCACAGGGATCGAACACCGGGGAGCTGTTTTTT
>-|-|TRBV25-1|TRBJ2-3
CASSDPNDPTDTQYF
TGTGCCAGCAGTGACCCGAACGATCCCACAGATACGCAGTATTTT
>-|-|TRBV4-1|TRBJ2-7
CASRETPLAYEQYF
TGCGCCAGCAGAGAAACTCCGTTAGCCTACGAGCAGTACTTC
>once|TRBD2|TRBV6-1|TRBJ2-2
CASSGLAGGNTGELFF
TGTGCCAGCAGTGGACTAGCGGGGGGAAACACCGGGGAGCTGTTTTTT
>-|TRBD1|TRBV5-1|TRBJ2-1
CASSLAGTATSYNEQFF
TGCGCCAGCAGCTTGGCCGGGACAGCAACCTCCTACAATGAGCAGTTCTTC
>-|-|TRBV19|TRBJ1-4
CASSAGTNEKLFF
TGTGCCAGTAGTGCCGGGACTAATGAAAAACTGTTTTTT
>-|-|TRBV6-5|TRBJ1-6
CASSYGALNSPLHF
TGTGCCAGCAGTTACGGGGCTTTGAATTCACCCCTCCACTTT
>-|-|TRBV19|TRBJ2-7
CASSPRRSNEQYF
TGTGCCAGTAGTCCCCGGAGGAGCAACGAGCAGTACTTC
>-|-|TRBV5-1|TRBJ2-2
CASSRGRVATSGELFF
TGCGCCAGCAGCCGAGGCAGGGTCGCTACCTCCGGGGAGCTGTTTTTT
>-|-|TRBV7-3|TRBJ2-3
CASSLGLSTDTQYF
TGTGCCAGCAGCTTAGGGCTCTCCACAGATACGCAGTATTTT
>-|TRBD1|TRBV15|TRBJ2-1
CATSRVGTGENSQFF
TGTGCCACCAGCAGAGTGGGGACAGGGGAAAATTCACAGTTCTTC
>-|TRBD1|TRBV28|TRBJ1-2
CASSLWARQGGHGYTF
TGTGCCAGCAGTTTATGGGCCAGACAGGGAGGTCATGGCTACACCTTC
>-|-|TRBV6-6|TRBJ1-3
CASSDTARNTIYF
TGTGCCAGCAGTGACACGGCTAGAAACACCATATATTTT
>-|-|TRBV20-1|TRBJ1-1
CSARGPFEAFF
TGCAGTGCTAGGGGCCCCTTCGAAGCTTTCTTT
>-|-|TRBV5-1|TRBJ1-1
CASRPRGGQQLNTEAFF
TGCGCCAGCAGACCCCGGGGGGGGCAGCAATTGAACACTGAAGCTTTCTTT
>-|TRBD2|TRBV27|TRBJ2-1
CASSLLTSGLSYNEQFF
TGTGCCAGCAGTTTACTCACTAGCGGACTCTCCTACAATGAGCAGTTCTTC
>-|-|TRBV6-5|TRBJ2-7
CASSRESEQYF
TGTGCCAGCAGTAGAGAGTCCGAGCAGTACTTC
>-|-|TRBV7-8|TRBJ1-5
CASSLVGGGSNQPQHF
TGTGCCAGCAGCTTAGTAGGGGGTGGGAGCAATCAGCCCCAGCATTTT
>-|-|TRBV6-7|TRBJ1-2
CASSYGSGYTF
TGTGCCAGCAGTTACGGGTCTGGCTACACCTTC
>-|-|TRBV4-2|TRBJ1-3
CASSHLGGDSGNTIYF
TGTGCCAGCAGCCACCTTGGAGGGGACTCTGGAAACACCATATATTTT
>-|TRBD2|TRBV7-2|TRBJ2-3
CASSLVGGGATDTQYF
TGTGCCAGCAGCTTAGTTGGCGGGGGGGCCACAGATACGCAGTATTTT
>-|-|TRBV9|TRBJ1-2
CASSVDGTNYGYTF
TGTGCCAGCAGCGTTGACGGGACCAACTATGGCTACACCTTC
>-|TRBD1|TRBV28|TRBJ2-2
CASRGFVGGTGNTGELFF
TGTGCCAGCAGGGGATTCGTAGGCGGGACAGGGAACACCGGGGAGCTGTTTTTT
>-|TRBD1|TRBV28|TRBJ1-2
CASSSGQAHTLGYTF
TGTGCCAGCAGCTCCGGACAGGCTCACACATTAGGCTACACCTTC
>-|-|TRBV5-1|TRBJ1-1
CASSPAGRVNTEAFF
TGCGCCAGCAGCCCGGCCGGCAGAGTGAACACTGAAGCTTTCTTT
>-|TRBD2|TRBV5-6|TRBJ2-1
CASSLEVGLAGGRNNEQFF
TGTGCCAGCAGCTTGGAGGTGGGACTAGCGGGAGGAAGGAACAATGAGCAGTTCTTC
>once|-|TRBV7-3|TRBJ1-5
CASSLAGLRRGNQPQHF
TGTGCCAGCAGCTTGGCGGGGTTGAGACGGGGCAATCAGCCCCAGCATTTT
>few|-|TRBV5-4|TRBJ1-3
CASSPGGAGNTIYF
TGTGCCAGCAGCCCTGGGGGGGCTGGAAACACCATATATTTT
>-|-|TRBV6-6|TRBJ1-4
CAIQTATNEKLFF
TGTGCCATCCAGACTGCAACTAATGAAAAACTGTTTTTT
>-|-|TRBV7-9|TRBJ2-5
CASSPRQAAQETQYF
TGTGCCAGCAGCCCCCGACAGGCTGCCCAAGAGACCCAGTACTTC
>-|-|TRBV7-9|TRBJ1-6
CASSLSAGWGNSPLHF
TGTGCCAGCAGCTTATCGGCGGGGTGGGGGAATTCACCCCTCCACTTT
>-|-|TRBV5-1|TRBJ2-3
CASSFADSTDTQYF
TGCGCCAGCAGCTTTGCCGACAGCACAGATACGCAGTATTTT
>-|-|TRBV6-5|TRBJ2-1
CASRSTPGHQFF
TGTGCCAGCAGAAGTACACCGGGACACCAGTTCTTC
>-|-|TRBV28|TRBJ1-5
CARRGAGGLSNQPQHF
TGTGCCCGCCGGGGGGCGGGGGGCTTGAGCAATCAGCCCCAGCATTTT
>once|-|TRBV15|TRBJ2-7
CATSRDSTGAGYEQYF
TGTGCCACCAGCAGAGATTCAACGGGGGCGGGCTACGAGCAGTACTTC
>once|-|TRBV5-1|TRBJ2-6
CASSFRGQATGANVLTF
TGCGCCAGCAGCTTCAGGGGCCAGGCCACTGGGGCCAACGTCCTGACTTTC
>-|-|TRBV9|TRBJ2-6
CASSVGEGAYSGANVLTF
TGTGCCAGCAGCGTAGGGGAGGGGGCATACTCTGGGGCCAACGTCCTGACTTTC
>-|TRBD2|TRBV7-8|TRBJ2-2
CASSLALWTSGYTGELFF
TGTGCCAGCAGCTTAGCGTTATGGACTAGCGGTTACACCGGGGAGCTGTTTTTT
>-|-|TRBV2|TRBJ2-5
CASSELGAPQETQYF
TGTGCCAGCAGTGAACTGGGGGCACCCCAAGAGACCCAGTACTTC
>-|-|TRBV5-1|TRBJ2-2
CASSLAQGEAGELFF
TGCGCCAGCAGCTTGGCGCAGGGGGAGGCCGGGGAGCTGTTTTTT
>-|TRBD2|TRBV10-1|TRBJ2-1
CASSEPMGLAGDTDEQFF
TGCGCCAGCAGTGAGCCGATGGGACTAGCGGGAGACACGGATGAGCAGTTCTTC
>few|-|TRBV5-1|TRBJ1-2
CASSLGFGRVSNYGYTF
TGCGCCAGCAGCTTGGGATTTGGCAGGGTATCCAACTATGGCTACACCTTC
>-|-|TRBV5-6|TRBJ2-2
CASTSIIEGLNTGELFF
TGTGCCAGCACCTCTATCATTGAGGGCTTAAACACCGGGGAGCTGTTTTTT
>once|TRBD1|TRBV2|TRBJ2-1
CASSEPGTGIGDEQFF
TGTGCCAGCAGTGAACCCGGGACAGGGATTGGGGATGAGCAGTTCTTC
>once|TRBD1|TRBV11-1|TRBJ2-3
CASSLRRDRVPDTQYF
TGTGCCAGCAGCTTACGAAGGGACAGGGTCCCAGATACGCAGTATTTT
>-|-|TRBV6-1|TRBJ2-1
CASSDAGVGDNEQFF
TGTGCCAGCAGTGACGCAGGGGTTGGGGACAATGAGCAGTTCTTC
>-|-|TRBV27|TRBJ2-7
CASSLSGVGGYEQYF
TGTGCCAGCAGTTTATCGGGGGTCGGCGGATACGAGCAGTACTTC
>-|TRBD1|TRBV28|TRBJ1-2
CASSLLVGGGYTF
TGTGCCAGCAGTTTATTGGTAGGGGGCGGCTACACCTTC
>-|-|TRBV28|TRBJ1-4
CASNNRARTNEKLFF
TGTGCCAGCAACAACAGGGCTCGTACTAATGAAAAACTGTTTTTT
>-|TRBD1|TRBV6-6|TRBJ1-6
CASSFQQGARNSPLHF
TGTGCCAGCAGTTTCCAACAGGGGGCCCGGAATTCACCCCTCCACTTT